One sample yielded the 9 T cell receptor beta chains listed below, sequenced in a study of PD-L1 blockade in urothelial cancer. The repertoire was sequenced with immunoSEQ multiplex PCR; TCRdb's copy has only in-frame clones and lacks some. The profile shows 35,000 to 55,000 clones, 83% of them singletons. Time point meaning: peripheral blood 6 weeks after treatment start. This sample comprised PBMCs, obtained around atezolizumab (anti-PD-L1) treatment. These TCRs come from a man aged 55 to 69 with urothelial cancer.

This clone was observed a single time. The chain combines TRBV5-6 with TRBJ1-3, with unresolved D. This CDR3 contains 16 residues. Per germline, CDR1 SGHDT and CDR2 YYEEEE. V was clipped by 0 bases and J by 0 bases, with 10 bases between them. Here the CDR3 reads CASSLGAGISGNTIYF. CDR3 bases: TGTGCCAGCAGCTTGGGAGCAGGCATCTCTGGAAACACCATATATTTT.

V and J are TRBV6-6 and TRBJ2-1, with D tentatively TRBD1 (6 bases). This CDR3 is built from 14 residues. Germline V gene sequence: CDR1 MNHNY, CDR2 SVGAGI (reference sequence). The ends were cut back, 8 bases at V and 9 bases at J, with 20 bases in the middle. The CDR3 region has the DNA TGTGCCAGCGAAAACAGGGCCCCGAGCGGTGAGCAGTTCTTC. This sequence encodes CASENRAPSGEQFF.

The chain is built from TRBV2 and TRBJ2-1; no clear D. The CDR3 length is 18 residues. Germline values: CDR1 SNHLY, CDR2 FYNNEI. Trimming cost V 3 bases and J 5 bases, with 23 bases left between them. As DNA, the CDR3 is TGTGCCAGCAGTGAGATGGTATTCTATTCTGTTCGGGACAATGAGCAGTTCTTC. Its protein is CASSEMVFYSVRDNEQFF.

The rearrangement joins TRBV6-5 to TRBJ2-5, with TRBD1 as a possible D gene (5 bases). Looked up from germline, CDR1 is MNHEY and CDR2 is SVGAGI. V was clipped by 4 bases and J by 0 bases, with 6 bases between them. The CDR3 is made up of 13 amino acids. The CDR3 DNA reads TGTGCCAGCAGTTCAGGGTACCAAGAGACCCAGTACTTC. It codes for CASSSGYQETQYF.

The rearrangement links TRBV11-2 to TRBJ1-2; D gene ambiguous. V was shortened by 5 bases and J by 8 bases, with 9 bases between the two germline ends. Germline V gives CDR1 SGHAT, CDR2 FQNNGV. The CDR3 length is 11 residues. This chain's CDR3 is CASSRRPGYTF. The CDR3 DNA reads TGTGCCAGCAGCCGGCGGCCCGGCTACACCTTC.

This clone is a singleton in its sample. This chain's CDR3 is CASSRDRGLEDTQYF. In nucleotides, the CDR3 is TGTGCCAGCTCACGGGACAGGGGCCTCGAGGATACGCAGTATTTT. The chain is built from TRBV18 and TRBJ2-3; 10 bases are shared with TRBD1. In germline, CDR1 is KGHSH, CDR2 LQKENI. With 4 bases clipped from V and 6 bases from J, the junction kept 7 bases outside the gene matches. The CDR3 consists of 15 residues.

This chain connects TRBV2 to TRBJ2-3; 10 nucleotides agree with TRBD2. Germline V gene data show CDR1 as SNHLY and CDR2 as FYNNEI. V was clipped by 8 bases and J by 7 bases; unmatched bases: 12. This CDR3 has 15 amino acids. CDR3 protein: CASPTGTSVSYTQYF. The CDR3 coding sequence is TGTGCCAGCCCCACCGGGACTAGCGTTTCATATACGCAGTATTTT.

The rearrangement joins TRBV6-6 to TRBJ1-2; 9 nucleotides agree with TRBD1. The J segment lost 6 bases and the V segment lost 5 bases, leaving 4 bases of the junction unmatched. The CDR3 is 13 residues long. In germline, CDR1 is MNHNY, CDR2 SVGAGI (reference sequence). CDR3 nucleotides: TGTGCCAGCAGTGCGACAGGGGGAGATGGCTACACCTTC. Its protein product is CASSATGGDGYTF.

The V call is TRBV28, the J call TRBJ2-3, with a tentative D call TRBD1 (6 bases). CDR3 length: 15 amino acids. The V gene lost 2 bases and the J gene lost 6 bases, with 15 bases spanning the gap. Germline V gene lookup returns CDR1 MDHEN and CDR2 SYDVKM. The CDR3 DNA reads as TGTGCCAGCAGTTTACCCGGACAGTTGCTGGATACGCAGTATTTT. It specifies CASSLPGQLLDTQYF.